These T cell receptor beta chains were read from a single sample in a study of human T cells and chemical hapten exposure. TCRdb re-analysed the RACE reads in MiXCR, keeping a single row per CDR3 protein. The repertoire holds about 400,000 distinct CDR3 sequences, with over 6% as singletons. Sequences were derived from whole blood, sampled in connection with sensitization to the hapten diphenylcyclopropenone (DPC). The receptors stem from a woman under 30 with alopecia areata. Some clones in this sample may be carry-over from other donors' samples. Each CDR3 is given with its conserved first and last residue. The D gene is left open where the match is weak. Only part of the rows carry a size: once, few, many, or a class if the clone is expanded.

J | size | D | V | DNA | CDR3
TRBJ1-2 | NA | TRBD1 | TRBV13 | TGTGCCAGCAGCTTGGAACAGGGGGCCTATGGCTACACCTTC | CASSLEQGAYGYTF
TRBJ2-2 | few | NA | TRBV20-1 | TGCAGTGCTAGACTAGGCGGCACCGGGGAGCTGTTTTTT | CSARLGGTGELFF
TRBJ1-1 | many | NA | TRBV7-7 | TGTGCTAGCAGCGAAACAGGGAACACTGAAGCTTTCTTT | CASSETGNTEAFF
TRBJ1-2 | many | TRBD1 | TRBV4-1 | TGCGCCAGCAGCCGGGGACAGGGCGCTACCTATGGCTACACCTTC | CASSRGQGATYGYTF
TRBJ1-5 | NA | NA | TRBV19 | TGTGCCAGTAGTACTGGGACCGCGGGAGATCAGCCCCAGCATTTT | CASSTGTAGDQPQHF
TRBJ1-1 | many | TRBD1 | TRBV7-8 | TGTGCCAGCAGCTTAGGGAGGGACAGGGAAGCTTTCTTT | CASSLGRDREAFF
TRBJ1-1 | many | NA | TRBV28 | TGTGCCACGGAAGGGAACACTGAAGCTTTCTTT | CATEGNTEAFF
TRBJ2-3 | NA | NA | TRBV27 | TGTGCCAGCCCCCCCGGGGATACGCAGTATTTT | CASPPGDTQYF
TRBJ2-5 | NA | NA | TRBV11-1 | TGTGCCAGCAGCTTAGCCTACAGCGGGCAAGAGACCCAGTACTTC | CASSLAYSGQETQYF
TRBJ1-3 | many | NA | TRBV28 | TGTGCCAGCAGTTTACGGGGATCTGGAAACACCATATATTTT | CASSLRGSGNTIYF
TRBJ1-5 | many | NA | TRBV28 | TGTGCCAGCACTATGGCGGGACGGTATCAGCCCCAGCATTTT | CASTMAGRYQPQHF
TRBJ2-3 | NA | NA | TRBV2 | TGTGCCAGCACCTCGGATGGCGGGGCCCCTAGCACAGATACGCAGTATTTT | CASTSDGGAPSTDTQYF
TRBJ2-3 | few | NA | TRBV20-1 | TGCAGTGCTAGCCTAATTCAGGGGGATACGCAGTATTTT | CSASLIQGDTQYF
TRBJ2-7 | NA | NA | TRBV28 | TGTGCCAGCAGTCCACAAGACAAGCGGTCCTACGAGCAGTACTTC | CASSPQDKRSYEQYF
TRBJ2-2 | many | NA | TRBV11-2 | TGTGCCAGCAGCTTAGAGGGGGGGCCAAGCACCGGGGAGCTGTTTTTT | CASSLEGGPSTGELFF
TRBJ1-2 | few | TRBD1 | TRBV6-2/TRBV6-3 | TGTGCCAGCAGTTTGACAGGGTTTTTGGATGGCTACACCTTC | CASSLTGFLDGYTF
TRBJ2-1 | few | NA | TRBV11-2 | TGTGCCAGCAGCCTGTCCGGGGCCAGCGAGGGCAATGAGCAGTTCTTC | CASSLSGASEGNEQFF
TRBJ2-3 | NA | TRBD2 | TRBV6-2/TRBV6-3 | TGTGCCAGCAGGCAACTAGCGGGGGAAGATACGCAGTATTTT | CASRQLAGEDTQYF
TRBJ2-7 | few | TRBD1 | TRBV29-1 | TGCAGCGTTGAAGTAGGGGACAGCCTCCTCTACGAGCAGTACTTC | CSVEVGDSLLYEQYF
TRBJ2-3 | NA | NA | TRBV7-2 | TGTGCCAGCAGCTTAGGGGTTCGGGGAAATACGCAGTATTTT | CASSLGVRGNTQYF
TRBJ2-7 | many | TRBD1 | TRBV12-3/TRBV12-4 | TGTGCCAGCAGTAAGGGAGAACAGGGGGCACACGAGCAGTACTTC | CASSKGEQGAHEQYF
TRBJ1-6 | many | NA | TRBV20-1 | TGCAGTGCTAGACAGACAAATAATTCACCCCTCCACTTT | CSARQTNNSPLHF
TRBJ1-1 | few | TRBD1 | TRBV7-3 | TGTGCCAGCAGCTTAGGTCCGGGACAGGGTGAAGCTTTCTTT | CASSLGPGQGEAFF
TRBJ1-1 | many | NA | TRBV18 | TGTGCCAGCTCACCATTTAACAGGGAAGCTTTCTTT | CASSPFNREAFF
TRBJ2-1 | few | TRBD2 | TRBV7-2 | TGTGCCAGCAGCTCCCACGGGGGGGTCTTGGGTGAGCAGTTCTTC | CASSSHGGVLGEQFF
TRBJ2-7 | few | NA | TRBV7-2 | TGTGCCAGCAGCTTACTTAACTACGAGCAGTACTTC | CASSLLNYEQYF
TRBJ2-7 | NA | TRBD1 | TRBV5-1 | TGCGCCAGCAGCTTGCGTACAGGGGGTACCTACGAGCAGTACTTC | CASSLRTGGTYEQYF
TRBJ1-4 | NA | TRBD1 | TRBV4-2 | TGTGCCAGCAGCCGATCCGGGACAGGGGTTCAAGGTGAAAAACTGTTTTTT | CASSRSGTGVQGEKLFF